This TCR beta chain originates from a study of T-cell reconstitution after alpha-beta-depleted transplantation in children. A TCRbeta library incorporating unique molecular identifiers was prepared. TCRdb itself ran the PCR reads through MiXCR, one entry per CDR3 protein. The sample lists about 870,000 distinct CDR3 sequences, about 15% occurring once. Concerning this clonotype: Its antigen is undetermined.

V lost 5 bases to trimming and J lost 9 bases, with 20 bases between them. In germline, CDR1 is SGHAT, CDR2 FQNNGV. This CDR3 contains 15 residues. Study conclusions and caveats: At day 60, the high TCRbeta diversity found in some patients originated from recipient T cells and thymic progenitors that had survived. T-cell counts and diversity were attributed mostly to newly produced T cells one year after transplant.

The receptor was derived from a male patient aged 10-17 years who had a stem cell transplant for acute lymphoblastic leukemia, so the T cells may come from the graft donor. The sequencing used PBMCs, mostly from graft donor cells, collected 360 days after TCRalphabeta/CD19-depleted stem cell transplant. This rearrangement joins TRBV11-2 to TRBJ2-1; D unresolved. This chain's CDR3 is CASSPYLEVVSEQFF. CDR3 DNA: TGTGCCAGCAGCCCGTATCTAGAGGTTGTCAGTGAGCAGTTCTTC.